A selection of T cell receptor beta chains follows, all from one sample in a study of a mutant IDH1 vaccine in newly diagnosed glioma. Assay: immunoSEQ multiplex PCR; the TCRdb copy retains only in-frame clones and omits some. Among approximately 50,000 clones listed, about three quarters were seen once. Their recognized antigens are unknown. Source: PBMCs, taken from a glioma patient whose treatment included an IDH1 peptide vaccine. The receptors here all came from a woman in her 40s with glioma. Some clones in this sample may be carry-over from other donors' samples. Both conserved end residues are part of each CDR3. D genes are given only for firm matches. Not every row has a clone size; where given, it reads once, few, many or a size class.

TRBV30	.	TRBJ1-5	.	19	TGTGCCTGGAGTCCGAGGGGCCTGAGGGGGTTTTTTAGCAATCAGCCCCAGCATTTT	CAWSPRGLRGFFSNQPQHF
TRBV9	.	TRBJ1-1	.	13	TGTGCCAGCAGTATAACCTTAGGCGCTGAAGCTTTCTTT	CASSITLGAEAFF
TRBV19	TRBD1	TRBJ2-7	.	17	TGTGCCAGTAGTACGGTAGAGGGACAGGCGCTATCCTACGAGCAGTACTTC	CASSTVEGQALSYEQYF
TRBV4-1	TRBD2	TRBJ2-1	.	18	TGCGCCAGCAGCCAAGTTGACCTAGGACTAGCGGGGGACAATGAGCAGTTCTTC	CASSQVDLGLAGDNEQFF
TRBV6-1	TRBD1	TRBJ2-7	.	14	TGTGCCAGCTCCCCCGGGACAGGGTTCTCCGAGCAGTACTTC	CASSPGTGFSEQYF
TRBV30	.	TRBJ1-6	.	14	TGTGCCTGGAGTGTACATCGCTGGGGAGGATCCCTCCACTTT	CAWSVHRWGGSLHF
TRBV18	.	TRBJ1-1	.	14	TGTGCCAGCTCACCCGCAGGGCCGAACACTGAAGCTTTCTTT	CASSPAGPNTEAFF
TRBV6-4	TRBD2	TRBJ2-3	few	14	TGTGCCAGCAGTCTCAGCGGGGGAAGGGATACGCAGTATTTT	CASSLSGGRDTQYF
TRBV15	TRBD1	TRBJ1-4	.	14	TGTGCCACCAGTCTGGACAGGAGTGATGAAAAACTGTTTTTT	CATSLDRSDEKLFF
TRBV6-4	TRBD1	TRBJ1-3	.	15	TGTGCCAGCAACACGGGACAGGTATCTGGAAACACCATATATTTT	CASNTGQVSGNTIYF
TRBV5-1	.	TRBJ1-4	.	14	TGCGCCAGCAGCTTGGGAGGGACTAATGAAAAACTGTTTTTT	CASSLGGTNEKLFF
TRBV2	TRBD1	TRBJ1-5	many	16	TGTGCCAGCAGCGCTCCCTTTACAGGGGTAAATCAGCCCCAGCATTTT	CASSAPFTGVNQPQHF
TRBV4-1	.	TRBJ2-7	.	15	TGCGCCAGCAGCCAAGAAGGGCAAATTATCCACGAGCAGTACTTC	CASSQEGQIIHEQYF
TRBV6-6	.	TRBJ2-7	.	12	TGTGCCAGCCGCCCAGGGGAGGCCGAGCAGTACTTC	CASRPGEAEQYF
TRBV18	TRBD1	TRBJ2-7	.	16	TGTGCCAGCTCACGTTCGATCAGGGGGATACTCTACGAGCAGTACTTC	CASSRSIRGILYEQYF
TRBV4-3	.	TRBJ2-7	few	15	TGCGCCAGCAGCCAAGGGACGGGCAACTATTACGAGCAGTACTTC	CASSQGTGNYYEQYF
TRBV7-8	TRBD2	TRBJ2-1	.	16	TGTGCCAGCAGCAACGGACTAGCGGGGGGTCTGCATGAGCAGTTCTTC	CASSNGLAGGLHEQFF
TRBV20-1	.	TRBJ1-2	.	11	TGCAGTGCCACACAGGGAGGTGGCTACACCTTC	CSATQGGGYTF
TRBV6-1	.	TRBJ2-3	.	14	TGTGCCAGCACCCGGGACTCGAGCACAGATACGCAGTATTTT	CASTRDSSTDTQYF
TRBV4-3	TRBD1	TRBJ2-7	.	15	TGCGCCAGCAGCCTAGGACAGGGGCCTCCCTACGAGCAGTACTTC	CASSLGQGPPYEQYF
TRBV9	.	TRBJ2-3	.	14	TGTGCCAGCAGCGTAGTGGGGGCTGGAGATACGCAGTATTTT	CASSVVGAGDTQYF
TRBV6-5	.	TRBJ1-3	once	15	TGTGCCAGCAGGCCCCCAGGTCCTTCTGGAAACACCATATATTTT	CASRPPGPSGNTIYF
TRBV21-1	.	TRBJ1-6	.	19	TGTGCCAGCAGCAAAGCTTGGGACAGGGGGCTGATAGATAATTCACCCCTCCACTTT	CASSKAWDRGLIDNSPLHF
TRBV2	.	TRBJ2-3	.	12	TGTGCCAGCAGTGTCCAGGCAGATACGCAGTATTTT	CASSVQADTQYF
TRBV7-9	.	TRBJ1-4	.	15	TGTGCCAGCAGTTTAACCACTGGGGGCTGGGAAAAACTGTTTTTT	CASSLTTGGWEKLFF
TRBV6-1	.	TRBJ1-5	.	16	TGTGCCAGCAGTGAAATGGCAGTCCATAGCAATCAGCCCCAGCATTTT	CASSEMAVHSNQPQHF
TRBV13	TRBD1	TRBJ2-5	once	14	TGTGCCAGCAGACGACAGGGGGCGCTGGAGACCCAGTACTTC	CASRRQGALETQYF
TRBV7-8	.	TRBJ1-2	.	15	TGTGCCAGCAGCTTTTCACAGGGAGACCCGTATGGCTACACCTTC	CASSFSQGDPYGYTF
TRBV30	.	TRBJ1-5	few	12	TGTGCCTGGAACCTACAGGCCCAGCCCCAGCATTTT	CAWNLQAQPQHF
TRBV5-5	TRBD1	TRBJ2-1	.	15	TGTGCCAGCAGCTTGGTGCAGGGGGCGTACAATGAGCAGTTCTTC	CASSLVQGAYNEQFF
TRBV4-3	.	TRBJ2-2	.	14	TGCGCCAGCAGCCAAGATCGGGAGCCCGGGGAGCTGTTTTTT	CASSQDREPGELFF
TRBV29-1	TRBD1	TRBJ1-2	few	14	TGCAGCGCCACTCGACAGGGTGCGGGATATGGCTACACCTTC	CSATRQGAGYGYTF
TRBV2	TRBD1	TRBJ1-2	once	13	TGTGCCAGCAGCGCGGAACAGGGGAATGGCTACACCTTC	CASSAEQGNGYTF
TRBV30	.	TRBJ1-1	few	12	TGTGCCTGGAGTGGTGGGGTTACTGAAGCTTTCTTT	CAWSGGVTEAFF
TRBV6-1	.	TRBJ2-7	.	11	TGTGCCGCCCTTGCCTCCTACGAGCAGTACTTC	CAALASYEQYF
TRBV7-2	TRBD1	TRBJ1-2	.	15	TGTGCCAGCAGCTCCCGACAGGGGCGAACGTATGGCTACACCTTC	CASSSRQGRTYGYTF
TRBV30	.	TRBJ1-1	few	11	TGTGCCAGACAATACCCCACTGAAGCTTTCTTT	CARQYPTEAFF
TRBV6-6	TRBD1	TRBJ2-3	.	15	TGTGCCAGCAGTTATTACAGGGGCACCACAGATACGCAGTATTTT	CASSYYRGTTDTQYF
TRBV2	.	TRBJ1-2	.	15	TGTGCCAGCAGTGAGAAGCGGAGCGCCAACTATGGCTACACCTTC	CASSEKRSANYGYTF
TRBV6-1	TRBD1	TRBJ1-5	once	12	TGTGCCAGCAGGACAGGGGATCAGCCCCAGCATTTT	CASRTGDQPQHF
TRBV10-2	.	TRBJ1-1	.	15	TGCGCCAGCAGCGTTGGTTATGGGGTGAACACTGAAGCTTTCTTT	CASSVGYGVNTEAFF
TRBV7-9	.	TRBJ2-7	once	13	TGTGCCAGCAGTAAGGGTGAGGGCTACGAGCAGTACTTC	CASSKGEGYEQYF
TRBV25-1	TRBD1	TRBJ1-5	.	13	TGTGCCAGTCAGGACAGGGTCGGTCAGCCCCAGCATTTT	CASQDRVGQPQHF
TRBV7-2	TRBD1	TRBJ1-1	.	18	TGTGCCAGCAGCTTACGAGGGGGGACAGGGGCTTTGAACACTGAAGCTTTCTTT	CASSLRGGTGALNTEAFF
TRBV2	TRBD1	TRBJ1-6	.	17	TGTGCCAGCAGTGAAGCCCGGGGGACAGGCGTTAATTCACCCCTCCACTTT	CASSEARGTGVNSPLHF